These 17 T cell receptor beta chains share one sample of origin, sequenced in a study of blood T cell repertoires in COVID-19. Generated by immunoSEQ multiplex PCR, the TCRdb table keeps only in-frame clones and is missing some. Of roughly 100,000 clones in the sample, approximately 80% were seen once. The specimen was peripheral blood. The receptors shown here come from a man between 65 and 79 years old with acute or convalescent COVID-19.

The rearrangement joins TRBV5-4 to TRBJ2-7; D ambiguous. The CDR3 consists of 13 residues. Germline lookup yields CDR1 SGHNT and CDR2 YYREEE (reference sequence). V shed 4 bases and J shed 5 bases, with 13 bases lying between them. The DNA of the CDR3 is TGTGCCAGCAGCGCGCCGAGGTCACACGAGCAGTACTTC. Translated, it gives CASSAPRSHEQYF.

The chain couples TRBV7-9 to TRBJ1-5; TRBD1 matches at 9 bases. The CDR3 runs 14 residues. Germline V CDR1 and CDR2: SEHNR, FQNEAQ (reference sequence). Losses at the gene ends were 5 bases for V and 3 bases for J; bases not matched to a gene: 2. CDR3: CASSRQGDNQPQHF. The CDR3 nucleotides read TGTGCCAGCAGCCGACAGGGGGACAATCAGCCCCAGCATTTT. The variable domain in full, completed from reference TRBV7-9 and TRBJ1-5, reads DTGVSQNPRHKITKRGQNVTFRCDPISEHNRLYWYRQTLGQGPEFLTYFQNEAQLEKSRLLSDRFSAERPKGSFSTLEIQRTEQGDSAMYLCASSRQGDNQPQHFGDGTRLSIL.

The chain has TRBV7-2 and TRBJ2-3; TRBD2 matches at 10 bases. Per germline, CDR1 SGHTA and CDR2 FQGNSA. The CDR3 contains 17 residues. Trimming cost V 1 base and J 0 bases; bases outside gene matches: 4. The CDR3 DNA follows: TGTGCCAGCAGCTTAGACTTAGCGGGGGGTAGCACAGATACGCAGTATTTT. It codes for CASSLDLAGGSTDTQYF.

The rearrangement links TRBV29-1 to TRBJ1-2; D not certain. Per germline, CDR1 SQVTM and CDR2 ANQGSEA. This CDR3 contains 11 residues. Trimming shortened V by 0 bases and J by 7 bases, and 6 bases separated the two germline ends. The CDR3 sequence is CSVEDFSGYTF. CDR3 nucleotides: TGCAGCGTTGAAGATTTCAGTGGCTACACCTTC.

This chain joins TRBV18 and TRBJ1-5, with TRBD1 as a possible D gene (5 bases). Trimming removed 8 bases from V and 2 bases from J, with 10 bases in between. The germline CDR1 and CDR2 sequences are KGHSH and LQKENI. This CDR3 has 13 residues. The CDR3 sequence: CASQTGGNQPQHF. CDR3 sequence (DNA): TGTGCCAGCCAAACGGGGGGCAATCAGCCCCAGCATTTT. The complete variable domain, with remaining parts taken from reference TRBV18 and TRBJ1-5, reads NAGVMQNPRHLVRRRGQEARLRCSPMKGHSHVYWYRQLPEEGLKFMVYLQKENIIDESGMPKERFSAEFPKEGPSILRIQQVVRGDSAAYFCASQTGGNQPQHFGDGTRLSIL.

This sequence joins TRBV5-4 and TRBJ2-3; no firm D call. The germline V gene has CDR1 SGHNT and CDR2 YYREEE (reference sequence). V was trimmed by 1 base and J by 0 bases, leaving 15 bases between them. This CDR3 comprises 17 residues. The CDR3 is CASSLKWSSTSTDTQYF. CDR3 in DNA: TGTGCCAGCAGCTTGAAATGGTCCTCAACTAGCACAGATACGCAGTATTTT.

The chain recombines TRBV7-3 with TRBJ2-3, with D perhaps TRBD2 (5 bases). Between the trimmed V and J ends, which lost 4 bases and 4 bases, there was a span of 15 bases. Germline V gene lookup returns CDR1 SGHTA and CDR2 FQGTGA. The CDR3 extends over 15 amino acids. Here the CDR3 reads CASSSRGSPPDTQYF. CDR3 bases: TGTGCCAGCAGCTCCCGGGGTAGCCCCCCAGATACGCAGTATTTT. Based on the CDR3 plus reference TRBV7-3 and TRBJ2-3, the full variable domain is GAGVSQTPSNKVTEKGKYVELRCDPISGHTALYWYRQSLGQGPEFLIYFQGTGAADDSGLPNDRFFAVRPEGSVSTLKIQRTERGDSAVYLCASSSRGSPPDTQYFGPGTRLTVL.

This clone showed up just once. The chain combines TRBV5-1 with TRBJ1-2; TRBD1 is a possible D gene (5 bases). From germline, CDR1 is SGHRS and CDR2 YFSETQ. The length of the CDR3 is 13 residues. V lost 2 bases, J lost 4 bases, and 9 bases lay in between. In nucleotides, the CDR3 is TGCGCCAGCAGCTTTGACAGTTCCTATGGCTACACCTTC. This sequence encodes CASSFDSSYGYTF.

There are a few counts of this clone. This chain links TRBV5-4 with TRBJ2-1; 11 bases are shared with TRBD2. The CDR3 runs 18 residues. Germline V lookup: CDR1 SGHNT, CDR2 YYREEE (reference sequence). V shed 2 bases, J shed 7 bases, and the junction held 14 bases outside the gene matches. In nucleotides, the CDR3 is TGTGCCAGCAGCTTTCTACCTTGGCTAGCGGGGGGCGGGAATGAGCAGTTCTTC. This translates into CASSFLPWLAGGGNEQFF.

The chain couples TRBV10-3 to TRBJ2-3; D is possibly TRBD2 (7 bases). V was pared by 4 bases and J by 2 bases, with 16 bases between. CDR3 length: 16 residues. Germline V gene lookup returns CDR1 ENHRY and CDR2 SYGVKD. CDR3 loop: CAISGGGNLITDTQYF. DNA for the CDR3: TGTGCCATCAGTGGGGGGGGCAACCTTATCACAGATACGCAGTATTTT.

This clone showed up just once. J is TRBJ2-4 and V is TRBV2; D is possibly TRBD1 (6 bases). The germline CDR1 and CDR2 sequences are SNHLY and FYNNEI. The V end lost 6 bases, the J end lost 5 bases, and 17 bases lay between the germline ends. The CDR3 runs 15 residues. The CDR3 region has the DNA TGTGCCAGCAGCTTAATAGGGACATTTCAAAACATTCAGTACTTC. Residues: CASSLIGTFQNIQYF. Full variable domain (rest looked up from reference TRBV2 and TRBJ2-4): EPEVTQTPSHQVTQMGQEVILRCVPISNHLYFYWYRQILGQKVEFLVSFYNNEISEKSEIFDDQFSVERPDGSNFTLKIRSTKLEDSAMYFCASSLIGTFQNIQYFGAGTRLSVL.

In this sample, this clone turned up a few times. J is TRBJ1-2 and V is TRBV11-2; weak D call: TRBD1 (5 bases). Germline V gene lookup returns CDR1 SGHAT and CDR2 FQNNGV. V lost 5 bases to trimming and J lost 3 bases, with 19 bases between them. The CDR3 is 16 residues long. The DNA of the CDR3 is TGTGCCAGCAGCCGTGACCCTTGGGGGGAAGACTATGGCTACACCTTC. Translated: CASSRDPWGEDYGYTF.

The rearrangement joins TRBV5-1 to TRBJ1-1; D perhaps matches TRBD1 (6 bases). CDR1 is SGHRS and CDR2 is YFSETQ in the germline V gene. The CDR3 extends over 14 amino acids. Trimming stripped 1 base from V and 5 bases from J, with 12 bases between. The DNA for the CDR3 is TGCGCCAGCAGCTTGCTTCAGGGGTGGACTGAAGCTTTCTTT. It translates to CASSLLQGWTEAFF.

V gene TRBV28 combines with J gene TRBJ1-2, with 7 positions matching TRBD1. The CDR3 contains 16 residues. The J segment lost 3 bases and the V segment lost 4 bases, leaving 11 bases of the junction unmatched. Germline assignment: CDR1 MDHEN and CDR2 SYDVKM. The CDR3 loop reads CASSSSIGQAYYGYTF. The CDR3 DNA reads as TGTGCCAGCAGTTCATCAATCGGACAGGCCTACTATGGCTACACCTTC.

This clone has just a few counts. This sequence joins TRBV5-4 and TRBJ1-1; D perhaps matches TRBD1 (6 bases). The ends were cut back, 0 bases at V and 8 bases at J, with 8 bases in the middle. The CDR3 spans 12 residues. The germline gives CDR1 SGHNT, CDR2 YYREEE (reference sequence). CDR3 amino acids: CASSLGQEEAFF. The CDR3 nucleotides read TGTGCCAGCAGCTTGGGACAGGAGGAAGCTTTCTTT.

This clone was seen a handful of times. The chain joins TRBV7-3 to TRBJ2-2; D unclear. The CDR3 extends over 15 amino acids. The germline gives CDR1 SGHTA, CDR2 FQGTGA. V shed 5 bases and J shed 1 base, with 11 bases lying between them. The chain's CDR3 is CASSEMSGNTGELFF. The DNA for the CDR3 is TGTGCCAGCAGCGAAATGTCGGGGAACACCGGGGAGCTGTTTTTT.

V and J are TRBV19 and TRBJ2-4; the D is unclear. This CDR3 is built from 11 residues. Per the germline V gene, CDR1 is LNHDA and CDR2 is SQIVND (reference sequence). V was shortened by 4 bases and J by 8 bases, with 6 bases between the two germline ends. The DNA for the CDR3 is TGTGCCAGTAGTACCCGGGACATTCAGTACTTC. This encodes CASSTRDIQYF.